A single sample is the source of the 2 T cell receptor beta chains below, sequenced in a study of cytomegalovirus exposure and HLA in healthy donors listed by TCRdb under 2017. Preparation of the library involved the immunoSEQ multiplex PCR assay. For the multiplex PCR, a mixture combining 60 forward primers for TCR Vbeta segments and 13 reverse primers for TCR Jbeta segments was used. TCRdb stores this immuneACCESS table with in-frame sequences only. Part of the clones is absent; in the studies checked, under half of the shortfall reflects unresolved V genes, and no reason is known for the rest. In this sample the table shows 160,000 or so clones, 60% to 85% of which occur a single time. The ten largest make up approximately 5.1% of the sample. Sequencing was performed on PBMCs. These receptors were obtained from a middle-aged man in good health and CMV-seronegative.

To note about this clone: The sample has other DNA sequences that encode this CDR3 too. V gene TRBV19 combines with J gene TRBJ1-1, with a tentative D call TRBD1 (5 bases). The germline CDR1 and CDR2 sequences are LNHDA and SQIVND (reference sequence). CDR3 length equals 12 residues. V was clipped by 9 bases and J by 4 bases, with 12 bases between them. CDR3 protein: CASNRRGTEAFF. The CDR3 DNA follows: TGTGCCAGCAACAGGAGAGGCACTGAAGCTTTCTTT.

J is TRBJ2-3 and V is TRBV30; 7 bases are a match to TRBD2. V lost 3 bases to trimming and J lost 6 bases; unmatched junction nucleotides: 15. The CDR3 is 16 residues long. Per germline, CDR1 GTSNPN and CDR2 SVGIG (reference sequence). CDR3 in amino acids: CAWSQGLAVISDTQYF. Written as DNA, the CDR3 is TGTGCCTGGAGCCAAGGGCTAGCGGTGATCTCCGATACGCAGTATTTT.